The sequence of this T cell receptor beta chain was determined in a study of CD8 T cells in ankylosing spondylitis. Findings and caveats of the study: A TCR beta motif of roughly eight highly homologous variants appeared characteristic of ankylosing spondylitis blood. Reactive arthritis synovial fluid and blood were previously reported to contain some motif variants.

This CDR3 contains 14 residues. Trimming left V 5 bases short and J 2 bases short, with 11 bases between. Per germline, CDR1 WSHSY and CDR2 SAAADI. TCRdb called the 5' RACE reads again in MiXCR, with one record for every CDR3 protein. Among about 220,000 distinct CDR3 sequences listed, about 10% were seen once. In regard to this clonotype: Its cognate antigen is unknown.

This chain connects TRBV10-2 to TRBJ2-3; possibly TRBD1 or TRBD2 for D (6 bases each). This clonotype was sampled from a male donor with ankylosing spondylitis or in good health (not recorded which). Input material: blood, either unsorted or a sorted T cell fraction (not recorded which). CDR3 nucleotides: TGCGCCAGCAGTAGAGGGGGGTACACAGATACGCAGTATTTT. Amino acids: CASSRGGYTDTQYF.